Reported below is one T cell receptor beta chain. The antigen is unknown. Antigen-specific CD4+ T cells were expanded (with viral peptide pools) by the ViraFEST assay ahead of sequencing. Upon completion of 10 to 11 days in culture, CD4+ T cells were isolated. Sometime from March through December 2020, the person acquired a SARS-CoV-2 infection that PCR confirmed. At days 3 and 7, half of the medium was exchanged for IL-2 medium. The CDR3 totals 15 residues. Germline lookup yields CDR1 MNHEY and CDR2 SVGAGI. V lost 5 bases and J 4 bases, leaving 17 bases between the germline ends. The repertoire was sequenced with immunoSEQ multiplex PCR; TCRdb's copy has only in-frame clones and lacks some. The top ten hold 15% to 20% of the sample, which has more than 20,000 clones, approximately 80% seen once. The sample belongs to a study of vaccination effects on CD4 cells after COVID-19. For the study at large: Each participant was given two doses of one vaccine (BNT162b2 or mRNA-1273).

Study observations and caveats: Early timepoints after infection were absent, and convalescent patients were few in the study.

The V gene is TRBV6-5, the J gene TRBJ1-1, with D possibly matching TRBD1 (6 bases). The receptor comes from a human donor who had a prior SARS-CoV-2 infection. Sequencing used CD4+ T cells from PBMCs cultured with HCoV-NL63 spike peptides, obtained before COVID-19 vaccination. CDR3 loop: CASSPTGPRGTEAFF. The CDR3, as DNA: TGTGCCAGCAGTCCGACAGGCCCCAGGGGCACTGAAGCTTTCTTT.